Listed here are 17 T cell receptor beta chains from one sample, sequenced in a study of CD8 T cells in ankylosing spondylitis. Using its own MiXCR run on the 5' RACE reads, TCRdb lists one record per CDR3 protein. The sample carries fewer than 350,000 distinct CDR3 sequences, 9.5% to 13% recorded once. Material for sequencing was blood, either unsorted or a sorted T cell fraction (not recorded which). The receptors were gathered from a female donor with ankylosing spondylitis or in good health (not recorded which).

This clonotype was picked up a small number of times. This chain uses TRBV7-2 with TRBJ1-5, with a weak D call TRBD1 (6 bases). The germline V gene encodes CDR1 SGHTA and CDR2 FQGNSA. The CDR3 covers 17 residues. V was clipped by 5 bases and J by 0 bases, with 17 bases between them. CDR3 in amino acids: CASSLRGGQNSNQPQHF. For the CDR3, the DNA is TGTGCCAGCAGCCTTAGGGGGGGACAAAATAGCAATCAGCCCCAGCATTTT. Complete variable domain (other parts from reference TRBV7-2 and TRBJ1-5): GAGVSQSPSNKVTEKGKDVELRCDPISGHTALYWYRQSLGQGLEFLIYFQGNSAPDKSGLPSDRFSAERTGGSVSTLTIQRTQQEDSAVYLCASSLRGGQNSNQPQHFGDGTRLSIL.

The gene calls are TRBV7-9 and TRBJ2-7; D not certain. Trimming removed 1 base at V and 4 bases at J, with 8 bases between. This CDR3 spans 13 amino acids. Germline V gene data show CDR1 as SEHNR and CDR2 as FQNEAQ (reference sequence). CDR3 DNA: TGTGCCAGCAGCTTAGTATCGTATTACGAGCAGTACTTC. Protein: CASSLVSYYEQYF. Full variable domain (remainder filled in from reference TRBV7-9 and TRBJ2-7): DTGVSQNPRHKITKRGQNVTFRCDPISEHNRLYWYRQTLGQGPEFLTYFQNEAQLEKSRLLSDRFSAERPKGSFSTLEIQRTEQGDSAMYLCASSLVSYYEQYFGPGTRLTVT.

This clonotype has just a few counts. This sequence joins TRBV21-1 and TRBJ1-5; no DNA check was done on the table's D call, TRBD1. TRBV21-1 is a pseudogene. CDR3 length: 15 residues. The CDR3 nucleotides are TGTGCCAGCAGGGGACCCAGGCTTCACAATCAGCCCCAGCATTTT. It specifies CASRGPRLHNQPQHF.

The rearrangement links TRBV11-2 to TRBJ2-7; D ambiguous. V lost 2 bases to trimming and J lost 2 bases, with 13 bases between them. CDR3 length equals 15 residues. Germline V CDR1 and CDR2: SGHAT, FQNNGV. The CDR3 sequence: CASSLTGLKTYEQYF. The CDR3 nucleotides read TGTGCCAGCAGCTTAACGGGCCTTAAAACCTACGAGCAGTACTTC.

The rearrangement joins TRBV7-2 to TRBJ2-7; 9 bases agree with TRBD2. The V and J ends lost 5 bases and 5 bases, in that order; junction bases with no gene match: 7. This CDR3 is 14 amino acids long. Germline V gene sequence: CDR1 SGHTA, CDR2 FQGNSA. DNA of the CDR3: TGTGCCAGCAGCCCCGGACTAGCGACCCACGAGCAGTACTTC. It translates to CASSPGLATHEQYF.

The J gene is TRBJ1-5, the V gene TRBV5-1, with D maybe TRBD1 (5 bases). The CDR3 is 15 amino acids. Trimming removed 4 bases from V and 4 bases from J, with 15 bases in between. Germline loops: CDR1 SGHRS, CDR2 YFSETQ. CDR3 nucleotides: TGCGCCAGCAGCCCCGGGACGGCAGCTAATCAGCCCCAGCATTTT. Its protein product is CASSPGTAANQPQHF.

This clonotype has a count of ten or more. In DNA, the CDR3 is TGCAGTGCTAGGGAGGACAGGGAAAACATTCAGTACTTC. Amino acid sequence: CSAREDRENIQYF. The rearrangement joins TRBV20-1 to TRBJ2-4; 8 bases align to TRBD1. CDR1 DFQATT and CDR2 SNEGSKA come from the germline V gene (reference sequence). J lost 5 bases, V lost 3 bases, and 3 bases had no gene match. The CDR3 has 13 amino acids.

This clonotype was found many times. The genes are TRBV6-6 and TRBJ1-5; no clear D. Trimming pared 7 bases from V and 7 bases from J, leaving 14 bases between. Germline V gene data show CDR1 as MNHNY and CDR2 as SVGAGI (reference sequence). This CDR3 has 13 amino acids. The DNA of the CDR3 is TGTGCCAGCACCCAAGGAGATGGACAGCCCCAGCATTTT. Translated: CASTQGDGQPQHF.

This clonotype was picked up many times. The genes are TRBV20-1 and TRBJ2-1, with 11 positions matching TRBD2. J was trimmed by 4 bases and V by 5 bases; bases with no gene match: 16. CDR3 length: 18 residues. Germline assignment: CDR1 DFQATT and CDR2 SNEGSKA (reference sequence). The CDR3 sequence: CSAWRLAGLTEQYNEQFF. CDR3 DNA sequence: TGCAGTGCTTGGAGACTAGCGGGGCTGACAGAACAATACAATGAGCAGTTCTTC.

This clonotype was seen many times. The V call is TRBV6-2 or TRBV6-3, the J call TRBJ1-2; D remains unclear. This CDR3 region has 13 residues. Trimming pared 7 bases from V and 4 bases from J, leaving 13 bases between. Germline lookup yields CDR1 MNHEY and CDR2 SVGEGT. The CDR3 loop is CASTPTPFYGYTF. CDR3 DNA sequence: TGTGCCAGCACTCCCACCCCCTTCTATGGCTACACCTTC.

The chain joins TRBV7-9 to TRBJ2-1, with TRBD1 identical over 8 bases. The germline V gene has CDR1 SEHNR and CDR2 FQNEAQ (reference sequence). The junction had 8 bases not matched to a gene; V was cut back by 3 bases and J by 4 bases. CDR3 length: 16 amino acids. The CDR3 region is CASSLAGQGHYNEQFF. CDR3 sequence (DNA): TGTGCCAGCAGCTTGGCCGGACAGGGTCATTACAATGAGCAGTTCTTC.

This clonotype was recorded at least ten times. The chain links TRBV5-1 to TRBJ2-7; 8 bases are shared with TRBD2. Germline assignment: CDR1 SGHRS and CDR2 YFSETQ. V lost 2 bases to trimming and J lost 7 bases; unmatched junction nucleotides: 8. This CDR3 spans 14 amino acids. The CDR3 sequence: CASSLLADWGEQYF. Here the CDR3 DNA reads TGCGCCAGCAGCTTACTAGCGGATTGGGGAGAGCAGTACTTC.

This clonotype was detected many times. The chain joins TRBV28 to TRBJ1-2; tentatively, D is TRBD1 (6 bases). The V end was cut by 3 bases, the J end by 4 bases, with 9 bases between. Germline V CDR1 and CDR2: MDHEN, SYDVKM. The CDR3 is made up of 13 amino acids. Here the CDR3 DNA reads TGTGCCAGCAGTTTGTTAGGGGGCTATGGCTACACCTTC. The encoded protein is CASSLLGGYGYTF.

This clonotype has at least ten counts. This chain uses TRBV28 with TRBJ1-5; no firm D call. Germline CDR1 and CDR2: MDHEN and SYDVKM. V was pared by 6 bases and J by 5 bases, with 14 bases between. CDR3 length: 14 amino acids. CDR3 amino acids: CASSRGRADQPQHF. The CDR3 DNA sequence: TGTGCCAGCAGCCGCGGACGGGCCGATCAGCCCCAGCATTTT.

This clonotype was counted many times. The J gene is TRBJ2-3, the V gene TRBV6-5; D could derive from TRBD1 or TRBD2 (6 bases each). The CDR3 spans 15 residues. The V end lost 2 bases, the J end lost 4 bases, and 13 bases lay between the germline ends. The germline CDR1 and CDR2 sequences are MNHEY and SVGAGI. The CDR3 protein is CASSYGPGAADTQYF. CDR3 nucleotide sequence: TGTGCCAGCAGTTACGGCCCGGGGGCTGCAGATACGCAGTATTTT.

In its sample, this clonotype was seen many times. V and J are TRBV5-1 and TRBJ2-5, with a weak D call TRBD2 (5 bases). The CDR3 totals 14 residues. Germline values: CDR1 SGHRS, CDR2 YFSETQ. The ends were cut back, 3 bases at V and 2 bases at J, with 11 bases in the middle. The DNA of the CDR3 is TGCGCCAGCAGCTCACCGGGATCACAAGAGACCCAGTACTTC. Amino acid sequence: CASSSPGSQETQYF.

This clonotype was observed at least ten times. The V gene is TRBV10-1, the J gene TRBJ2-1; perhaps TRBD2 as D (6 bases). V was trimmed by 2 bases and J by 7 bases, leaving 6 bases between them. This CDR3 region has 12 residues. Germline CDR1 and CDR2: WNHNN and SYGVQD (reference sequence). The CDR3: CASSEGGNEQFF. DNA of the CDR3: TGCGCCAGCAGTGAGGGGGGGAATGAGCAGTTCTTC.